The clone carrying this T cell receptor beta chain was recorded a few times. After 5'RACE with constant-segment primers, TCR alpha and TCR beta cDNA libraries carrying sample barcodes and UMIs were obtained. TCRdb itself ran the 5' RACE reads through MiXCR, one entry per CDR3 protein. This table holds around 370,000 distinct CDR3 sequences, roughly 21% found once. The sample originates from a study of T-cell memory formation after mild COVID-19. This CDR3 region has 17 residues. J lost 4 bases, V lost 3 bases, and 13 bases had no gene match. The germline V gene encodes CDR1 SGDLS and CDR2 YYNGEE. The source is an adult woman who had mild COVID-19 (a few samples of this study predate the infection). Cell type and time point are not known. The chain is built from TRBV9 and TRBJ1-3, with TRBD1 matching 7 bases. Sequenced: PBMCs or a T cell subset sorted from them (not recorded which). CDR3 sequence reads: CASSGGGTGNAGNTIYF. CDR3 nucleotide sequence: TGTGCCAGCAGCGGAGGGGGCACTGGGAATGCAGGAAACACCATATATTTT.